The entry below describes one T cell receptor beta chain. This specimen comes from a study of T cell changes during pregnancy in multiple sclerosis. This CDR3 is 16 amino acids long. V was pared by 5 bases and J by 5 bases, with 11 bases of the junction left unmatched. CDR1 and CDR2 from the germline V gene are SGHVS and FQNEAQ. The protocol was immunoSEQ multiplex PCR, while the TCRdb copy is restricted to in-frame clones and leaves out a portion. Of about 79,000 clones listed, approximately 90% are singletons. The sample was CD4+ T cells from peripheral blood mononuclear cells, taken in the second trimester of pregnancy. The source is a female donor with multiple sclerosis, enrolled in a pregnancy study. The rearrangement links TRBV7-8 to TRBJ1-1; 10 bases fit TRBD1. The CDR3 DNA reads as TGTGCCAGCAGCCCCCGCGACAGGGGGCTTGGGACTGAAGCTTTCTTT. Translating gives CASSPRDRGLGTEAFF.